This T cell receptor (beta chain) was recovered during a study of blood T cell repertoires in COVID-19. The protocol was immunoSEQ multiplex PCR, while the TCRdb copy is restricted to in-frame clones and leaves out a portion. The repertoire holds tens of thousands of clones, 65% to 90% seen once, with over 2.5% in the top ten. CDR1 is ENHRY and CDR2 is SYGVKD in the germline V gene. This CDR3 comprises 13 residues. Trimming shortened V by 6 bases and J by 1 base, and 9 bases separated the two germline ends. The chain links TRBV10-3 to TRBJ1-1, with D perhaps matching TRBD1 (5 bases). The sequencing input was peripheral blood. The origin of this receptor is a man older than 75 with acute or convalescent COVID-19. The CDR3 loop reads CAISPTANTEAFF. The CDR3 region has the DNA TGTGCCATCAGCCCGACAGCGAACACTGAAGCTTTCTTT.